This record looks at one T cell receptor (beta chain) sequence and its context. The CDR3 runs 13 residues. Trimming removed 7 bases from V and 8 bases from J; junction bases left unmatched: 8. Germline V gene data show CDR1 as MNHNS and CDR2 as SASEGT. The data are from a study of CD8+CD57+ T cells in acquired aplastic anemia. Genomic DNA constituted the template upon which TCR beta VDJ and CDR3 profiling was performed. TCRdb itself ran the reads through MiXCR, one entry per CDR3 protein. The table has about 240,000 distinct CDR3 sequences, around 45% seen once; the top ten hold 6.5% to 8%. Previously, flow cytometry had revealed CD8+CD57+ cell expansion in the patients chosen for sequencing.

The V call is TRBV6-1, the J call TRBJ1-2, with TRBD1 matching 9 bases. The sample consisted of sorted CD4+, CD8+, or CD8+CD57+ T cells (not recorded which) from PBMCs. The clonotype originates from a human donor with aplastic anemia. Here the CDR3 DNA reads TGTGCCAGCAAGGGGACAGGGACGGACGGCTACACCTTC. It yields the protein CASKGTGTDGYTF.